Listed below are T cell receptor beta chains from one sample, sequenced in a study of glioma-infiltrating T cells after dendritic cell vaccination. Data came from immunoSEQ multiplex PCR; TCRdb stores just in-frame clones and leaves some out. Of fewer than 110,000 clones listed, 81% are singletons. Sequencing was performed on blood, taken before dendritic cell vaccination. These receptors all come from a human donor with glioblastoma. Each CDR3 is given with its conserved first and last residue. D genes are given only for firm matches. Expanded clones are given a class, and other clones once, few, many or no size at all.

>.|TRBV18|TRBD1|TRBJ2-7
TGTGCCAGCTCACCACGACAGGGGGCTGGGTACGAGCAGTACTTC
CASSPRQGAGYEQYF
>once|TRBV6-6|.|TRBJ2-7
TGTGCCAGCAGTTACCTCACGCCAGGTGGCGAGCAGTACTTC
CASSYLTPGGEQYF
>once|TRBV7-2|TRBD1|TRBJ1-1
TGTGCCAGCAGCTTACTATTGGGACAGGGGCTCTCTGAAGCTTTCTTT
CASSLLLGQGLSEAFF
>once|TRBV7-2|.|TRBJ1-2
TGTGCCAGCAGCTTAGATGACTGGGCTAACTATGGCTACACCTTC
CASSLDDWANYGYTF
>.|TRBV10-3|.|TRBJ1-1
TGTGCCATCAGTGCCCCAGACAGGCCGAACACTGAAGCTTTCTTT
CAISAPDRPNTEAFF
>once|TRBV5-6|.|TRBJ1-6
TGTGCCAGCAGCTTGGTTGCAGGTCAAAATAATTCACCCCTCCACTTT
CASSLVAGQNNSPLHF
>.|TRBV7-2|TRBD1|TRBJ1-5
TGTGCCAGCAGCTTACGACAGGGGAATCAGCCCCAGCATTTT
CASSLRQGNQPQHF
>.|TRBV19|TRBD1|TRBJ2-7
TGTGCCAGTAGCTTGGGGACAGGGTTGAGCGAGCAGTACTTC
CASSLGTGLSEQYF
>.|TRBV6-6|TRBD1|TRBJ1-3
TGTGCCAGCAGTTACTCTGCACAGGGGTCTGGAAACACCATATATTTT
CASSYSAQGSGNTIYF
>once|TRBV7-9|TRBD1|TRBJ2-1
TGTGCCAGCAGCTTAGTCTCCAGGGGGCGAATCGGCAATGAGCAGTTCTTC
CASSLVSRGRIGNEQFF
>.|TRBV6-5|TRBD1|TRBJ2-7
TGTGCCAGCAGTGCGGACAGGGGCCGGTACGAGCAGTACTTC
CASSADRGRYEQYF
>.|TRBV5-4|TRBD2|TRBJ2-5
TGTGCCAGCAGCTTGGGTAGCGGGGGGGCTCGCGAGACCCAGTACTTC
CASSLGSGGARETQYF
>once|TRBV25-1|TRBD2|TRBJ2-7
TGTGCCAGCAGTGAATTCGGGGGGTCGGCCTACGAGCAGTACTTC
CASSEFGGSAYEQYF
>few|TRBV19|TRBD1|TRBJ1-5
TGTGCCAGTAGTATTTGGGACAGCTATCAGCCCCAGCATTTT
CASSIWDSYQPQHF
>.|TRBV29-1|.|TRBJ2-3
TGCAGCGTTGAAAGGGACTCCGCCGCAGATACGCAGTATTTT
CSVERDSAADTQYF
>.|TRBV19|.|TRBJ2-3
TGTGCCAGTAGTACCAGCAGCGCTTCTACGCAGTATTTT
CASSTSSASTQYF
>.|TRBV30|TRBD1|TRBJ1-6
TGTGCCTGGAGTGTAGGACAGGGGAACTCACCCCTCCACTTT
CAWSVGQGNSPLHF
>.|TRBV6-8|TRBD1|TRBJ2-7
TGTGCCAGCAGTCAACGACAGGGGACAGGGGGCTACGAGCAGTACTTC
CASSQRQGTGGYEQYF
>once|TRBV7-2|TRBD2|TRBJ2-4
TGTGCCAGCACTCATGGAGGTAGCGGGGGGGGGAAAAACATTCAGTACTTC
CASTHGGSGGGKNIQYF
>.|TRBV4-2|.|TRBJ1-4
TGTGCCAGCAGCCAACTCGGGTCAAGAAAACTGTTTTTT
CASSQLGSRKLFF
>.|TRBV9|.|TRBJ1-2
TGTGCCAGCAGCGTAGACGGGGGGCAGGGAAGATATGGCTACACCTTC
CASSVDGGQGRYGYTF
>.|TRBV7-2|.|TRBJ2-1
TGTGCCAGCAGCTTATCAGTCTACAATGAGCAGTTCTTC
CASSLSVYNEQFF
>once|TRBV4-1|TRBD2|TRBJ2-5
TGCGCCAGCAGCCAAGAAGTAGCGGGAATCCAAGAGACCCAGTACTTC
CASSQEVAGIQETQYF
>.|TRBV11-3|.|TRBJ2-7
TGTGCCAGCAGCTATAAAGGGGTCGAGCAGTACTTC
CASSYKGVEQYF
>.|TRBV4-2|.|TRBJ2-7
TGTGCCAGCAGCCAAGAGGCGGTTTACTACGAGCAGTACTTC
CASSQEAVYYEQYF
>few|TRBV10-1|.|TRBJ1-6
TGCGCCAGCAGCCCCAATAGTCGATCACCCCTCCACTTT
CASSPNSRSPLHF
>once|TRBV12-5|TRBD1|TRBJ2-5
TGTGCTAGTGGCCAAAACAGGGGGTTAGAGACCCAGTACTTC
CASGQNRGLETQYF
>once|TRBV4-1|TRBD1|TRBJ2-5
TGCGCCAGCAGCCAAGGAGGGACAGAAGAGACCCAGTACTTC
CASSQGGTEETQYF
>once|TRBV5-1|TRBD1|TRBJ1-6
TGCGCCAGCAGCCCAGGACAGGGTCATTCACCCCTCCACTTT
CASSPGQGHSPLHF
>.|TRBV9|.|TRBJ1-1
TGTGCCAGCAGCGTAGGTGTAACAGCGAACACTGAAGCTTTCTTT
CASSVGVTANTEAFF
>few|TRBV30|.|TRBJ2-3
TGTGCCTGGAGTGGAGGGTCTAGCACAGATACGCAGTATTTT
CAWSGGSSTDTQYF
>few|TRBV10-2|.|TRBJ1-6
TGCGCCACCTTTGCACAGTTAAATTCACCCCTCCACTTT
CATFAQLNSPLHF
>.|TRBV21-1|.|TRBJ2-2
TGTGCCAGCCCCACAGGGGTTACCGGGGAGCTGTTTTTT
CASPTGVTGELFF